Listed below are T cell receptor beta chains from one sample, sequenced in a study of shared clonotypes between healthy human individuals. TCRdb keeps only in-frame clones here, not all; method: immunoSEQ multiplex PCR. The sample has 2 million or so clones, 90% to 95% seen once. Sequencing was carried out using naive CD4+ T cells sorted from blood. The receptors originated from a man younger than 30 in good health. Each CDR3 is given with its conserved first and last residue. A D gene is named only where the DNA matches it firmly. Some rows mark clone size as missing; the rest say once, few, many or name a class of expanded clone.

CDR3 length,clone size,D gene,J gene,V gene,CDR3 protein
13,NA,NA,TRBJ2-5,TRBV10-3,CAMSGGYQETQYF
18,NA,TRBD1,TRBJ2-6,TRBV4-3,CASSQRTGRLSGANVLTF
15,NA,TRBD2,TRBJ2-2,TRBV7-2,CASSLAAGVSGELFF
12,NA,NA,TRBJ2-7,TRBV11-2,CASSPAAYEQYF
14,NA,NA,TRBJ2-7,TRBV4-3,CASSQGEKHYEQYF
11,NA,NA,TRBJ1-1,TRBV30,CAWSSDTEAFF
13,NA,NA,TRBJ1-2,TRBV30,CAWSVLEGYGYTF
16,NA,NA,TRBJ2-3,TRBV28,CASSLGGYTSTDTQYF
14,NA,NA,TRBJ2-5,TRBV7-9,CASSLPGAGETQYF
15,NA,NA,TRBJ2-7,TRBV5-4,CASKGGSSSSYEQYF
15,NA,NA,TRBJ2-7,TRBV6-5,CASSYSAGQTYEQYF
14,NA,NA,TRBJ2-3,TRBV5-1,CASSGSESTDTQYF
14,NA,NA,TRBJ1-2,TRBV9,CASSLGVNPYGYTF
15,NA,TRBD1,TRBJ2-3,TRBV28,CASSRDRGPTDTQYF
16,once,TRBD2,TRBJ2-1,TRBV2,CASSARASGGYDEQFF
16,NA,NA,TRBJ1-1,TRBV2,CASSERRAAKNTEAFF
15,once,TRBD1,TRBJ1-1,TRBV6-6,CASSYSDRGHAEAFF
18,NA,NA,TRBJ2-5,TRBV28,CASSLRGTWVNSQETQYF
16,few,TRBD2,TRBJ2-3,TRBV5-6,CASSLGSGGKSDTQYF
13,NA,NA,TRBJ2-7,TRBV30,CAGSKGGPSEQYF
18,NA,NA,TRBJ1-3,TRBV7-9,CASRSDPGRGDSGNTIYF
14,NA,TRBD1,TRBJ1-2,TRBV6-1,CASSERDRKYGYTF
15,NA,TRBD2,TRBJ2-1,TRBV5-1,CASSLERSGSNEQFF
15,NA,NA,TRBJ1-4,TRBV6-5,CASSYREGANEKLFF
14,NA,NA,TRBJ1-2,TRBV28,CASSDPQRVYGYTF
18,NA,NA,TRBJ2-7,TRBV21-1,CASSKGKYDGTGGYEQYF
14,once,TRBD1,TRBJ1-6,TRBV5-1,CASSFGQGNSPLHF
16,NA,NA,TRBJ1-1,TRBV13,CASSLLGGGQNTEAFF
12,NA,NA,TRBJ1-3,TRBV30,CAWSRGLNTIYF
18,NA,TRBD1,TRBJ1-6,TRBV27,CASSPTGQSSSYNSPLHF
16,once,TRBD1,TRBJ1-2,TRBV7-9,CASSLGDGQGPSGYTF
13,NA,NA,TRBJ2-3,TRBV5-4,CASSSDITDTQYF
13,NA,NA,TRBJ2-7,TRBV6-5,CASSYYGAHEQYF
14,NA,NA,TRBJ2-3,TRBV5-1,CASSFGRGTDTQYF
11,NA,NA,TRBJ2-1,TRBV5-1,CASSLLDEQFF
15,NA,TRBD1,TRBJ1-5,TRBV28,CASSPGQGAGQPQHF
11,NA,NA,TRBJ2-3,TRBV10-3,CAITGGDTQYF
11,NA,NA,TRBJ1-1,TRBV5-5,CASSPNTEAFF
15,once,TRBD1,TRBJ1-1,TRBV6-5,CASSYQGGLNTEAFF
15,NA,NA,TRBJ1-2,TRBV9,CASSVAPGTSYGYTF
15,NA,TRBD1,TRBJ1-6,TRBV5-6,CASSLEDRGLSPLHF
18,once,NA,TRBJ2-7,TRBV5-1,CASSFYPGGDLLTYEQYF
15,NA,NA,TRBJ2-7,TRBV5-1,CASSPDSNRINEQYF
15,NA,NA,TRBJ2-7,TRBV7-8,CASSPLRVLWHEQYF
15,NA,NA,TRBJ2-3,TRBV5-6,CASSLALSSTDTQYF
14,NA,NA,TRBJ1-2,TRBV5-1,CASSTAQGSYGYTF
15,NA,TRBD2,TRBJ2-7,TRBV5-6,CASSPGLALSYEQYF
15,NA,NA,TRBJ2-7,TRBV19,CASSLQGLESYEQYF
15,NA,NA,TRBJ2-1,TRBV15,CATSRGMRSYNEQFF
15,NA,TRBD1,TRBJ2-4,TRBV5-6,CASSDTGQGKNIQYF
15,NA,NA,TRBJ2-7,TRBV5-1,CASSLGGLSSYEQYF
15,NA,NA,TRBJ2-4,TRBV2,CASLATRIAKNIQYF
16,NA,TRBD2,TRBJ2-2,TRBV14,CASSQRTSGNTGELFF
16,NA,NA,TRBJ1-2,TRBV6-6,CASSLDSLDFQDGYTF
14,NA,NA,TRBJ2-7,TRBV6-5,CASRGAGVSYEQYF